Following are 21 T cell receptor beta chains from one sample sequenced in a study of T cell changes during pregnancy in multiple sclerosis. Sequencing was performed with immunoSEQ multiplex PCR; in TCRdb, only in-frame clones are kept and a portion is missing. This table holds fewer than 65,000 clones, around 93% found once. The material was peripheral blood, obtained in the second trimester of pregnancy. These receptors were taken from a female donor with multiple sclerosis, enrolled in a pregnancy study.

For this clone: Mismatch with germline at one junction end may stem from a read error. The V and J genes are TRBV27 and TRBJ2-7, with D tentatively TRBD2 (6 bases). Germline V gene sequence: CDR1 MNHEY, CDR2 SMNVEV (reference sequence). This CDR3 is built from 14 residues. Here the CDR3 reads CASRLTSLSNEQYF. Written as DNA, the CDR3 is TGTGCCAGCAGACTTACTAGCCTCTCCAACGAGCAGTACTTC.

The chain carries TRBV6-4 and TRBJ1-1; weak D call: TRBD1 (5 bases). CDR1 is MRHNA, CDR2 SNTAGT, per germline. The CDR3 covers 13 residues. The V gene lost 6 bases and the J gene lost 5 bases, with 13 bases spanning the gap. CDR3 in DNA: TGTGCCAGCAGCAGGGTCGGAGGGACTGAAGCTTTCTTT. It encodes CASSRVGGTEAFF.

The V call is TRBV29-1, the J call TRBJ2-2; 8 bases map to TRBD1. This CDR3 is 14 amino acids long. From germline, CDR1 is SQVTM and CDR2 ANQGSEA. V gave up 6 bases and J gave up 0 bases; unmatched junction bases: 3. The CDR3 DNA follows: TGCAGCGTGGGGGGACAGGCGAACACCGGGGAGCTGTTTTTT. Protein: CSVGGQANTGELFF.

The rearrangement links TRBV28 to TRBJ2-7; 8 bases agree with TRBD2. The CDR3 is 15 amino acids. The V gene's germline CDR1 is MDHEN and CDR2 SYDVKM. The trim removed 8 bases at V and 7 bases at J, leaving 16 bases unmatched. The CDR3 is CASATPTSAVSEQYF. As DNA, the CDR3 is TGTGCCAGCGCTACCCCGACTAGCGCCGTATCTGAGCAGTACTTC.

This sequence joins TRBV5-4 and TRBJ1-1; D is unclear. Trimming took 2 bases from V and 1 from J, leaving 12 bases between them. Germline V lookup: CDR1 SGHNT, CDR2 YYREEE (reference sequence). The CDR3 length is 15 residues. The CDR3 protein is CASSLQKAGNTEAFF. CDR3 bases: TGTGCCAGCAGCTTACAAAAAGCAGGGAACACTGAAGCTTTCTTT.

The rearrangement uses TRBV7-6 and TRBJ2-7; 7 bases match TRBD2. This CDR3 is 14 amino acids long. Looked up from germline, CDR1 is SGHVS and CDR2 is FNYEAQ. Trimming took 5 bases from V and 6 from J; bases not matched to a gene: 10. The CDR3 reads CASSGVGGSGEQYF. The CDR3 nucleotides are TGTGCCAGCAGCGGGGTTGGCGGGAGTGGCGAGCAGTACTTC.

This chain uses TRBV5-6 with TRBJ2-1; 8 bases are a match to TRBD2. J was trimmed by 4 bases and V by 7 bases; bases with no gene match: 10. CDR3 size: 15 residues. Germline CDR1 SGHDT, CDR2 YYEEEE. DNA of the CDR3: TGTGCCAGCGGGGGGGCCGGGAGGGGTTACAATGAGCAGTTCTTC. Residues: CASGGAGRGYNEQFF.

V and J are TRBV7-2 and TRBJ1-1; D gene unclear. Trimming removed 3 bases from V and 8 bases from J, with 10 bases in between. The CDR3 loop spans 12 amino acids. CDR1 and CDR2 from the germline V gene are SGHTA and FQGNSA. The CDR3 spells CASSFSVGEAFF. In DNA, the CDR3 is TGTGCCAGCAGCTTTAGCGTAGGAGAAGCTTTCTTT.

The chain combines TRBV25-1 with TRBJ1-6; D is possibly TRBD1 (5 bases). The CDR3 spans 13 residues. Looked up from germline, CDR1 is MGHDK and CDR2 is SYGVNS. Trimming pared 1 base from V and 15 bases from J, leaving 13 bases between. The CDR3 nucleotides read TGTGCCAGCAGTGAATTTGGCCCGGGACTCCTCCACTTT. It encodes CASSEFGPGLLHF.

V usage is TRBV10-3 and J usage is TRBJ2-1, with D possibly being TRBD2 (7 bases). Germline CDR1 and CDR2: ENHRY and SYGVKD. This CDR3 spans 17 amino acids. The V end lost 7 bases, the J end lost 1 base, and 20 bases lay between the germline ends. CDR3 sequence: CAIKKNLGGASYNEQFF. The CDR3 DNA follows: TGTGCCATCAAAAAGAACTTAGGGGGGGCGTCCTACAATGAGCAGTTCTTC.

V and J are TRBV19 and TRBJ2-1, with 7 positions matching TRBD1. The CDR3 loop spans 14 amino acids. Trimming cost V 9 bases and J 4 bases; bases outside gene matches: 9. Germline assignment: CDR1 LNHDA and CDR2 SQIVND (reference sequence). The CDR3 protein is CASRTGTEYNEQFF. The CDR3 nucleotides are TGTGCCAGCCGGACCGGGACAGAGTACAATGAGCAGTTCTTC.

This chain connects TRBV7-3 to TRBJ2-1; D remains unclear. The CDR3 spans 17 residues. Trimming cost V 1 base and J 0 bases, with 13 bases left between them. Germline CDR1 reads SGHTA; CDR2 reads FQGTGA. The CDR3 sequence is CASSLIPDTSSYNEQFF. For the CDR3, the DNA is TGTGCCAGCAGCTTAATCCCCGACACCAGCTCCTACAATGAGCAGTTCTTC. The whole variable domain, remainder taken from reference TRBV7-3 and TRBJ2-1, is GAGVSQTPSNKVTEKGKYVELRCDPISGHTALYWYRQSLGQGPEFLIYFQGTGAADDSGLPNDRFFAVRPEGSVSTLKIQRTERGDSAVYLCASSLIPDTSSYNEQFFGPGTRLTVL.

The rearrangement joins TRBV9 to TRBJ2-2, with TRBD2 identical over 10 bases. The J segment lost 6 bases and the V segment lost 0 bases, leaving 2 bases of the junction unmatched. The CDR3 has 15 amino acids. Germline CDR1 reads SGDLS; CDR2 reads YYNGEE. CDR3 nucleotide sequence: TGTGCCAGCAGCGTAGGCCTAGCGGGAGCCGGGGAGCTGTTTTTT. The encoded protein is CASSVGLAGAGELFF.

The chain joins TRBV7-6 to TRBJ1-1, with a weak D call TRBD1 (5 bases). Germline CDR1 is SGHVS and CDR2 is FNYEAQ. This CDR3 is built from 13 residues. V was trimmed by 5 bases and J by 10 bases, leaving 17 bases between them. The CDR3 DNA reads as TGTGCCAGCAGCGCGTCAGGGAAGGCGATAGCTTTCTTT. Translation gives CASSASGKAIAFF.

This clone was seen only once. The chain has TRBV2 and TRBJ2-3, with a weak D call TRBD2 (6 bases). This CDR3 is built from 13 residues. V shed 4 bases and J shed 5 bases, with 10 bases lying between them. Germline V lookup: CDR1 SNHLY, CDR2 FYNNEI. The CDR3 DNA sequence: TGTGCCAGCAGTGGGGGGGTAAGAGATACGCAGTATTTT. Its translation is CASSGGVRDTQYF.

The chain has TRBV11-2 and TRBJ2-1, with 7 bases fitting TRBD1. Trimming removed 3 bases from V and 3 bases from J; junction bases left unmatched: 8. This CDR3 is built from 16 residues. Germline V gene lookup returns CDR1 SGHAT and CDR2 FQNNGV. This CDR3 is CASSFVRDSLYNEQFF. The CDR3 DNA follows: TGTGCCAGCAGCTTCGTACGGGACAGCCTCTACAATGAGCAGTTCTTC.

V usage is TRBV4-2 and J usage is TRBJ2-1; 9 bases fit TRBD1. The V and J ends lost 2 bases and 2 bases, in that order; junction bases with no gene match: 4. This CDR3 is built from 16 residues. Germline values: CDR1 LGHNA, CDR2 YNFKEQ. Here the CDR3 DNA reads TGTGCCAGCAGCCAACAGCGGACAGGGGCCTACAATGAGCAGTTCTTC. It yields the protein CASSQQRTGAYNEQFF.

This clone was seen only once. This sequence joins TRBV7-9 and TRBJ1-2, with 7 bases fitting TRBD1. The CDR3 is 13 residues long. The J segment lost 4 bases and the V segment lost 5 bases, leaving 4 bases of the junction unmatched. Germline assignment: CDR1 SEHNR and CDR2 FQNEAQ (reference sequence). As DNA, the CDR3 is TGTGCCAGCAGCCGGGGACAGCTCTATGGCTACACCTTC. This encodes CASSRGQLYGYTF.

The rearrangement links TRBV5-1 to TRBJ2-2; 8 positions match TRBD1. The germline CDR1 and CDR2 sequences are SGHRS and YFSETQ. The trim removed 0 bases at V and 5 bases at J, leaving 12 bases unmatched. The CDR3 runs to 18 residues. The CDR3 DNA reads TGCGCCAGCAGCTTGGCTCGGGGTGACAGGGGAAGGACCGGGGAGCTGTTTTTT. Its translation is CASSLARGDRGRTGELFF.

This rearrangement joins TRBV6-5 to TRBJ2-2; D is perhaps TRBD2 (6 bases). This CDR3 has 15 residues. V was cut by 6 bases and J by 2 bases, with 13 bases left in between. Germline CDR1 and CDR2: MNHEY and SVGAGI. CDR3 bases: TGTGCCAGCAGGGGGCTAGCGAGTAACACCGGGGAGCTGTTTTTT. Protein product: CASRGLASNTGELFF.

The chain recombines TRBV19 with TRBJ2-1, with D possibly being TRBD1 (5 bases). The CDR3 length is 15 residues. V was trimmed by 5 bases and J by 4 bases, leaving 15 bases between them. The germline CDR1 and CDR2 sequences are LNHDA and SQIVND (reference sequence). The CDR3 here is CASSGTDTLYNEQFF. CDR3 nucleotide sequence: TGTGCCAGTAGTGGCACGGACACCCTATACAATGAGCAGTTCTTC. Looking up the rest from reference TRBV19 and TRBJ2-1 gives the full variable domain: DGGITQSPKYLFRKEGQNVTLSCEQNLNHDAMYWYRQDPGQGLRLIYYSQIVNDFQKGDIAEGYSVSREKKESFPLTVTSAQKNPTAFYLCASSGTDTLYNEQFFGPGTRLTVL.